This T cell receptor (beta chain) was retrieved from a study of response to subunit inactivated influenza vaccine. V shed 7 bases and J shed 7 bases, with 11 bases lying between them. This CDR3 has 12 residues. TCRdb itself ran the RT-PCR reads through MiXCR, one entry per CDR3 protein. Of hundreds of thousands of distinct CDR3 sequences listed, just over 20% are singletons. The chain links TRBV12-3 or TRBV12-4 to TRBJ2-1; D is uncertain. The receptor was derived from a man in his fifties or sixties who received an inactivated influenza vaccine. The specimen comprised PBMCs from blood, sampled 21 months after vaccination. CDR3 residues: CASTPASNEQFF. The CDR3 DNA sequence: TGTGCCAGCACCCCGGCAAGTAATGAGCAGTTCTTC.